The TCR beta chain under discussion was sequenced for a study of blood T cells in healthy people across ages. The germline gives CDR1 MNHEY, CDR2 SMNVEV (reference sequence). The CDR3 runs to 18 residues. Losses at the gene ends were 5 bases for V and 5 bases for J; bases not matched to a gene: 15. This clonotype was picked up a small number of times. A J-beta primer mix and a sample-barcoded 5' primer were used in a second PCR of about 6 to 12 cycles. TCRdb re-derived calls from the 5' RACE reads in MiXCR, one entry per CDR3 protein. The table shows fewer than 1.5 million distinct CDR3 sequences, with 35% to 45% occurring only once.

V and J are TRBV27 and TRBJ2-5; TRBD2 matches at 12 bases. Sample: blood. The source of this sequence is a young woman in good health. The CDR3 loop reads CASSQTGTSGPQGETQYF. DNA of the CDR3: TGTGCCAGCAGTCAAACCGGGACTAGCGGGCCTCAGGGGGAGACCCAGTACTTC.